The clone carrying this T cell receptor (beta chain) was observed at least ten times. The data stem from a study of T-cell reconstitution after alpha-beta-depleted transplantation in children. Trimming removed 0 bases from V and 6 bases from J; junction bases left unmatched: 6. Germline CDR1 SQVTM, CDR2 ANQGSEA. The CDR3 has 14 residues. Using unique molecular identifiers, the investigators prepared the TCRbeta library. TCRdb passed the PCR reads through MiXCR, listing each CDR3 protein once. The sample yields a few hundred thousand distinct CDR3 sequences, 9.7% seen once. The receptor's source is a human donor who donated a stem cell graft to a child with SCID. This specimen was PBMCs from the stem cell graft donor, taken from the stem cell graft. The chain couples TRBV29-1 to TRBJ2-5; 8 nucleotides line up with TRBD1. The CDR3 DNA is TGCAGCGTTGAAGATCAGGGGGCAGGAAAGACCCAGTACTTC. Translation gives CSVEDQGAGKTQYF.